This T cell receptor beta chain is drawn from a study of cytomegalovirus exposure and HLA in healthy donors. Per the germline V gene, CDR1 is MNHNS and CDR2 is SASEGT. The CDR3 has 13 residues. V was shortened by 6 bases and J by 0 bases, with 9 bases between the two germline ends. Assay used: immunoSEQ multiplex PCR; TCRdb lists only in-frame clones, some missing. The table lists 90,000 to 120,000 clones, approximately 96% of them singletons. This sequence originates from a woman aged 18 to 35 in good health and CMV-seronegative. Sequenced: PBMCs. V is TRBV6-1 and J is TRBJ2-7; D remains unclear. CDR3 region: CASRERSSYEQYF. The CDR3 DNA reads TGTGCCAGCAGGGAGAGGAGCTCCTACGAGCAGTACTTC.